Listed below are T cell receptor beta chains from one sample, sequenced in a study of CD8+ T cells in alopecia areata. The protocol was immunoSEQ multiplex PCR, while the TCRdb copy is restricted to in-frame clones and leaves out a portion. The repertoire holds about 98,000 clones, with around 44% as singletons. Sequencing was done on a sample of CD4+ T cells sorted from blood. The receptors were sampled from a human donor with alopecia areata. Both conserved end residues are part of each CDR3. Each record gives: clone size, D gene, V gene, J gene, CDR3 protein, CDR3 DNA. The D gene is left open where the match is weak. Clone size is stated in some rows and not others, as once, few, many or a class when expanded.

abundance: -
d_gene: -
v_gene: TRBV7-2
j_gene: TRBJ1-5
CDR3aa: CASSLEGRVGNQPQHF
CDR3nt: TGTGCCAGCAGCTTAGAGGGCAGGGTGGGCAATCAGCCCCAGCATTTT

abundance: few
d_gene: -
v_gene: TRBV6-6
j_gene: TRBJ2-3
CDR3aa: CASSYPGRGADTQYF
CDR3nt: TGTGCCAGCAGTTACCCCGGGAGAGGTGCAGATACGCAGTATTTT

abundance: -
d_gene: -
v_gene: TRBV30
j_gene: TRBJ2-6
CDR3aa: CAWGGPGANVLTF
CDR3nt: TGTGCCTGGGGGGGGCCTGGGGCCAACGTCCTGACTTTC

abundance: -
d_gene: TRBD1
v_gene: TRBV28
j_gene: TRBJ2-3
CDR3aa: CASRHRGPSTDTQYF
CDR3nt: TGTGCCAGCAGACATAGGGGGCCTAGCACAGATACGCAGTATTTT

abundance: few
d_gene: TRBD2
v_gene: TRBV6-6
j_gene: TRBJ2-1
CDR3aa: CASSPSGSYNEQFF
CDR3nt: TGTGCCAGCAGTCCTAGCGGGAGTTACAATGAGCAGTTCTTC

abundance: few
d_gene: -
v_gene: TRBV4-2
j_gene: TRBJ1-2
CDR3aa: CASSQDPGTDYGYTF
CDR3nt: TGTGCCAGCAGCCAAGACCCAGGGACCGACTATGGCTACACCTTC

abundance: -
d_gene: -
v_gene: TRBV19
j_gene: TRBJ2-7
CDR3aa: CASKSGTSYEQYF
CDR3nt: TGTGCCAGTAAATCGGGGACCTCCTACGAGCAGTACTTC

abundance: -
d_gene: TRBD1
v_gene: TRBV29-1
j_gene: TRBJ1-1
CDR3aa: CSARDREYEAFF
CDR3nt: TGCAGCGCCCGAGACAGGGAGTATGAAGCTTTCTTT

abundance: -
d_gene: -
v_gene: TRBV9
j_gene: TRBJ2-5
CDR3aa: CASSDQETQYF
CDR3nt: TGTGCCAGCAGCGACCAAGAGACCCAGTACTTC

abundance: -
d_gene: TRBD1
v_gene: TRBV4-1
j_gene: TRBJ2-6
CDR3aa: CASSLDRASGANVLTF
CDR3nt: TGCGCCAGCAGCCTGGACAGGGCCTCTGGGGCCAACGTCCTGACTTTC

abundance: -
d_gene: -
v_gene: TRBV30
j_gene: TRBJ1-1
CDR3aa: CAWSAYTEAFF
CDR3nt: TGTGCCTGGAGTGCCTACACTGAAGCTTTCTTT

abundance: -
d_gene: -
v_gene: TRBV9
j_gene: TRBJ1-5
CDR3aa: CASGGRDDQPQHF
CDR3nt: TGTGCCAGCGGGGGGCGAGACGATCAGCCCCAGCATTTT

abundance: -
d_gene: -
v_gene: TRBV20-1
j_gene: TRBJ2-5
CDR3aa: CSAQGRETQYF
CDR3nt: TGCAGTGCTCAAGGGAGGGAGACCCAGTACTTC

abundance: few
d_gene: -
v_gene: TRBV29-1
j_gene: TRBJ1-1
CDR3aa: CSVAGVGPGAFF
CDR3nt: TGCAGCGTTGCGGGGGTCGGGCCGGGAGCTTTCTTT

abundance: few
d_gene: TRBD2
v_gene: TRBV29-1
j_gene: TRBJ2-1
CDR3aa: CSFTSGDSYNEQFF
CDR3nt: TGCAGCTTCACTAGCGGGGACTCCTACAATGAGCAGTTCTTC

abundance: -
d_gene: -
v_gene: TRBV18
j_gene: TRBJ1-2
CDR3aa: CASSPRTGHGYTF
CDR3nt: TGTGCCAGCTCACCCCGGACGGGTCATGGCTACACCTTC

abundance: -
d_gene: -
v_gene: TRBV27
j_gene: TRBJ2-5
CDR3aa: CASSFSSRGTQYF
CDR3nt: TGTGCCAGCAGTTTCTCCAGTCGAGGGACCCAGTACTTC